The clone carrying this T cell receptor beta chain was picked up many times. Its antigen is unidentified. The sample originates from a study of T cells in Graves' hyperthyroidism and ophthalmopathy. Amplification yielded TCR beta CDR3 regions, with RNA transcripts as the source. A set of HTBI primers served as the primers for a first-round RT-PCR of the TCR CDR3. TCRdb fed the multiplex PCR reads into MiXCR, producing one record per CDR3 protein. The sample contains hundreds of thousands of distinct CDR3 sequences, more than 15% of which appear only once. Study-wide results and limits: Blood also contained most expanded thyroid clonotypes above 0.001.

Investigators excluded patients with uncontrolled infection, other autoimmune disease, pregnancy or lactation. Used for diagnoses were clinical symptoms, serum thyroxine and TRAb, thyroid ultrasound and orbital computed tomography. This receptor was taken from a woman aged 18-35 years with Graves' hyperthyroidism. What was sequenced was blood.

The CDR3 is CASSQGGQGAANYGYTF. Here the CDR3 DNA reads TGTGCCAGCAGCCAAGGGGGACAGGGGGCCGCTAACTATGGCTACACCTTC. The chain is built from TRBV3-1 and TRBJ1-2; 12 bases are a match to TRBD1. CDR3 size: 17 residues. Trimming at V came to 1 base and at J to 0 bases, leaving 3 bases not matched to a gene. The germline gives CDR1 LGHDT, CDR2 YNNKEL (reference sequence).